Listed below are T cell receptor beta chains from one sample, sequenced in a study of CD8 T cells in Susac syndrome. MiXCR was run by TCRdb on the immunoSEQ multiplex PCR reads, yielding one entry per CDR3 protein. This table holds some 130,000 distinct CDR3 sequences, 95% found once. The specimen sequenced was CD8+ T cells from PBMCs. Source of these receptors: a human donor with Susac syndrome. Both conserved end residues are part of each CDR3. The D gene is left open where the match is weak. Clone size appears in some rows only: once, few, many, or a class for an expanded clone.

D	V	size	J	DNA	CDR3
TRBD1	TRBV9	-	TRBJ2-7	TGTGCCAGCAGCGTCACGACAGGGGTTGCCTACGAGCAGTACTTC	CASSVTTGVAYEQYF
-	TRBV7-6	-	TRBJ1-5	TGTGCCAGCAGCCTAGGGAATAATCAGCCCCAGCATTTT	CASSLGNNQPQHF
-	TRBV30	-	TRBJ2-1	TGTGCCTGGGCGCGGGGTTATGAGCAGTTCTTC	CAWARGYEQFF
TRBD1	TRBV9	-	TRBJ1-4	TGTGCCAGCACCCAACAGGGGGATCCTAATGAAAAACTGTTTTTT	CASTQQGDPNEKLFF
-	TRBV29-1	-	TRBJ1-2	TGCAGCGTTGAGGGGGACACGAACGGCTACACCTTC	CSVEGDTNGYTF
-	TRBV28	-	TRBJ2-5	TGTGCCAGCAGTCATAGGGGGGGCCAAGAGACCCAGTACTTC	CASSHRGGQETQYF
-	TRBV20-1	-	TRBJ2-1	TGCAGTGCTAGAGATGTTAGTATGGGTAGGCGCACTGAGCAGTTCTTC	CSARDVSMGRRTEQFF
TRBD2	TRBV24-1	-	TRBJ2-1	TGTGCCACCAGTGATGAAGCCGGGACTAGCAGCTACAATGAGCAGTTCTTC	CATSDEAGTSSYNEQFF
-	TRBV24-1	-	TRBJ2-7	TGTGCCACCAGTGACCCCCTCCGGGACGAGCAGTACTTC	CATSDPLRDEQYF
-	TRBV27	-	TRBJ2-1	TGTGCCAGCAGACAGGGCGCTGAGCAGTTCTTC	CASRQGAEQFF
-	TRBV7-2	-	TRBJ2-3	TGTGCCAGCAGCTCGCCCGTAGGGACACACACAGATACGCAGTATTTT	CASSSPVGTHTDTQYF
-	TRBV6-6	-	TRBJ2-3	TGTGCCAGCAGTTACTCTAGGCTCCTCACAGATACGCAGTATTTT	CASSYSRLLTDTQYF
-	TRBV12-3/TRBV12-4	-	TRBJ1-2	TGTGCCAGCAGTTTACAGGCCCTAAATGGCTACACCTTC	CASSLQALNGYTF
TRBD1	TRBV5-1	-	TRBJ2-7	TGCGCCAGCAGCTTGGCCATGGGACAGCTCTCCTACGAGCAGTACTTC	CASSLAMGQLSYEQYF
-	TRBV30	-	TRBJ1-1	TGTGCCTGGAGTGGGCCCGCAGGCTCCGAAGCTTTCTTT	CAWSGPAGSEAFF
TRBD2	TRBV27	-	TRBJ2-7	TGTGCCAGCAGTTGGACAGCCGGGAGGGACTACGAGCAGTACTTC	CASSWTAGRDYEQYF
TRBD2	TRBV4-1	-	TRBJ2-3	TGCGCCAGCAGCCCTCGGGCGGGAGGCGGCACAGATACGCAGTATTTT	CASSPRAGGGTDTQYF
-	TRBV6-5	-	TRBJ2-5	TGTGCCAGCAGTCCGATGGGAGACCAAGAGACCCAGTACTTC	CASSPMGDQETQYF
TRBD2	TRBV14	-	TRBJ2-5	TGTGCCAGCAGCCGTGCGGGAGGACTGGGGACCCAGTACTTC	CASSRAGGLGTQYF
TRBD2	TRBV12-3/TRBV12-4	-	TRBJ2-7	TGTGCCAGCAGTTTAGAAGGACTAGCGGGGAACGGGGCCGAGCAGTACTTC	CASSLEGLAGNGAEQYF
-	TRBV29-1	-	TRBJ1-1	TGCAGCGTTGAAGATAACAGCCCCGAAGCTTTCTTT	CSVEDNSPEAFF
TRBD2	TRBV27	-	TRBJ2-7	TGTGCCAGCAGTTTGGTAGGAACTAGCGGGACGTATTCCTACGAGCAGTACTTC	CASSLVGTSGTYSYEQYF
TRBD2	TRBV12-3/TRBV12-4	-	TRBJ2-3	TGTGCCAGCAACCCACTAGCGGGAGGGCCGAAGACAGATACGCAGTATTTT	CASNPLAGGPKTDTQYF
TRBD1	TRBV5-1	-	TRBJ1-2	TGCGCCAGCAGCTTGGGGCCCTCGACAGGGGGCGCCTATGGCTACACCTTC	CASSLGPSTGGAYGYTF
TRBD2	TRBV4-1	-	TRBJ2-7	TGCGCCAGCAGCCAAGGCGGGGGGGGTCGCAGGGGCTACGAGCAGTACTTC	CASSQGGGGRRGYEQYF
TRBD2	TRBV3-1	-	TRBJ2-5	TGTGCCAGCAGCTACTTACTAGCGGGAGAGGAAGAGACCCAGTACTTC	CASSYLLAGEEETQYF
-	TRBV6-5	-	TRBJ1-5	TGTGCCAGCAGTTACCGGGTTGGGCAGGACCGCAATCAGCCCCAGCATTTT	CASSYRVGQDRNQPQHF
-	TRBV28	once	TRBJ2-1	TGTGCCAGCAGTCGATCCGGGGCGACCTACAATGAGCAGTTCTTC	CASSRSGATYNEQFF
TRBD1	TRBV4-2	-	TRBJ2-1	TGTGCCAGCAGCCCGGGACAGACTTACAATGAGCAGTTCTTC	CASSPGQTYNEQFF
TRBD1	TRBV20-1	-	TRBJ2-7	TGCAGTGCTAGGGACAGGGCTCGAATTTCCTACGAGCAGTACTTC	CSARDRARISYEQYF